The 4 T cell receptor beta chains below were found in one sample sequenced in a study of T-cell memory formation after mild COVID-19. TCRdb processed the 5' RACE reads anew with MiXCR; each CDR3 protein has one entry. This sample has hundreds of thousands of distinct CDR3 sequences, with approximately 18% found just once. The sample comprised PBMCs or a T cell subset sorted from them (not recorded which). These receptors were taken from an adult woman who had mild COVID-19 (a few samples of this study predate the infection). Cell type and time point are not known.

This sequence joins TRBV6-6 and TRBJ1-5; a weak D match, TRBD1 (6 bases). The V end was cut by 7 bases, the J end by 6 bases, with 19 bases between. The CDR3 totals 15 residues. The germline V gene has CDR1 MNHNY and CDR2 SVGAGI (reference sequence). Written as DNA, the CDR3 is TGTGCCAGCACCCCAGGGGCTGCCGGGTTTCAGCCCCAGCATTTT. Translated: CASTPGAAGFQPQHF.

This chain joins TRBV4-3 and TRBJ1-1, with 10 bases identical to TRBD1. This CDR3 is built from 19 residues. V shed 4 bases, J shed 3 bases, and the junction held 17 bases outside the gene matches. Germline V gene lookup returns CDR1 LGHNA and CDR2 YSLEER. The CDR3 reads CASSRDLRDRGPWDTEAFF. In DNA, the CDR3 is TGCGCCAGCAGCCGGGACCTCCGGGACAGGGGCCCATGGGACACTGAAGCTTTCTTT.

This clonotype was counted between two and nine times. The chain combines TRBV5-1 with TRBJ2-3; TRBD2 agrees at 12 bases. The junction had 7 bases not matched to a gene; V was cut back by 5 bases and J by 3 bases. The germline gives CDR1 SGHRS, CDR2 YFSETQ. The CDR3 runs to 16 residues. CDR3 coding DNA: TGCGCCAGCAGACCAGGGACTAGCGGGCCGACAGATACGCAGTATTTT. This encodes CASRPGTSGPTDTQYF.

This rearrangement joins TRBV5-4 to TRBJ2-3; unclear D gene. CDR3 length: 15 amino acids. Germline-derived CDR1 and CDR2 are SGHNT and YYREEE (reference sequence). Trimming removed 2 bases from V and 5 bases from J, with 15 bases in between. The chain's CDR3 is CASSFFGSGEDTQYF. The DNA of the CDR3 is TGTGCCAGCAGCTTCTTCGGCAGTGGAGAAGATACGCAGTATTTT.